This T cell receptor (beta chain) stems from a study of blood T cell repertoires in COVID-19. Study background: COVID-19 samples collected from the United States, Italy and Spain covered acute and convalescent phases.

Repertoires were generated with immunoSEQ multiplex PCR, while TCRdb's copy carries only in-frame clones and drops some. The table lists about 270,000 clones, roughly 86% of them singletons. The sequence derives from a woman under 30 who had recovered from COVID-19. The sequenced material came from PBMCs or T cells enriched from blood (not recorded which).

CDR3 nucleotides: TGTGCCAGCAGTGCACAGGGGGGGGGTGGCTACACCTTC. This gives the protein CASSAQGGGGYTF. The V gene is TRBV2, the J gene TRBJ1-2, with TRBD1 matching 8 bases. This CDR3 is built from 13 residues. Losses at the gene ends were 4 bases for V and 7 bases for J; bases not matched to a gene: 5. The V gene's germline CDR1 is SNHLY and CDR2 FYNNEI.